The 23 T cell receptor beta chains in this list originate from one sample, sequenced in a study of identical twins (dated by TCRdb to the mid-2010s). Libraries were constructed by 5' RACE. Sequencing was performed on an Illumina HiSeq 2000. TCRdb's own reprocessing of the public reads used fastp at Q25 and MiXCR and kept productive beta chains. Merged by CDR3 protein, the rows form single entries marked with the most common genes and DNA. In all, the sample holds 300,000 or so distinct CDR3 sequences, and roughly 10% of those were seen once. The top ten clonotypes cover roughly 6.4% of the sample. The same sample was also used in a study of yellow fever vaccine responses in identical twins.

Material: CD8+ T cells sorted from blood. These receptor sequences come from a woman aged 18-29 years in good health.

V gene TRBV2 combines with J gene TRBJ2-7; D not certain. CDR1 and CDR2 from the germline V gene are SNHLY and FYNNEI. The CDR3 contains 11 residues. V gave up 6 bases and J gave up 4 bases, with 7 bases separating them. This CDR3 reads CASREIYEQYF. The CDR3 DNA sequence: TGTGCCAGCAGGGAGATATACGAGCAGTACTTC.

J is TRBJ2-1 and V is TRBV29-1, with 8 bases matching TRBD1. Trimming at V came to 2 bases and at J to 3 bases, leaving 3 bases not matched to a gene. Germline V CDR1 and CDR2: SQVTM, ANQGSEA. This CDR3 contains 14 residues. CDR3 residues: CSVEQGANYNEQFF. The CDR3 DNA follows: TGCAGCGTTGAACAGGGGGCGAACTACAATGAGCAGTTCTTC.

The chain carries TRBV9 and TRBJ2-1; 8 positions agree with TRBD2. The trim removed 2 bases at V and 4 bases at J, leaving 14 bases unmatched. The germline V gene encodes CDR1 SGDLS and CDR2 YYNGEE. The CDR3 has 18 residues. The CDR3 sequence: CASSVGPGRGGRYNEQFF. The DNA of the CDR3 is TGTGCCAGCAGCGTTGGCCCCGGACGGGGGGGGCGTTACAATGAGCAGTTCTTC.

This clonotype came up a few times. This chain joins TRBV7-9 and TRBJ2-2; 7 bases are shared with TRBD1. Germline V gene data show CDR1 as SEHNR and CDR2 as FQNEAQ (reference sequence). J lost 6 bases, V lost 5 bases, and 9 bases had no gene match. CDR3 length: 15 residues. The CDR3 bases are TGTGCCAGCAGCCTCCGAACAGGGGTTCCCGGGGAGCTGTTTTTT. Its protein product is CASSLRTGVPGELFF.

This clonotype showed up just a few times. This chain uses TRBV3-1 with TRBJ2-5, with D maybe TRBD2 (6 bases). Trimming shortened V by 1 base and J by 2 bases, and 17 bases separated the two germline ends. The germline CDR1 and CDR2 sequences are LGHDT and YNNKEL (reference sequence). This CDR3 region has 17 residues. For the CDR3, the DNA is TGTGCCAGCAGCCAAGTATTCCCGGACTACCTACAAGAGACCCAGTACTTC. The encoded protein is CASSQVFPDYLQETQYF.

The rearrangement joins TRBV19 to TRBJ2-7, with a weak D call TRBD1 (6 bases). The CDR3 covers 13 residues. The ends were cut back, 3 bases at V and 3 bases at J, with 9 bases in the middle. Per the germline V gene, CDR1 is LNHDA and CDR2 is SQIVND (reference sequence). CDR3 sequence: CASSIRGHYEQYF. The CDR3 DNA follows: TGTGCCAGTAGTATCCGGGGACACTACGAGCAGTACTTC.

In its sample, this clonotype was seen a few times. This chain joins TRBV4-3 and TRBJ2-7; TRBD1 is a possible D gene (6 bases). This CDR3 region has 15 residues. Trimming left V 4 bases short and J 1 base short, with 14 bases between. The germline gives CDR1 LGHNA, CDR2 YSLEER. The chain's CDR3 is CASSPGQTASYEQYF. The CDR3 nucleotides are TGCGCCAGCAGCCCTGGACAGACCGCTTCCTACGAGCAGTACTTC.

The chain links TRBV5-4 to TRBJ2-1; D unclear. Trimming stripped 4 bases from V and 8 bases from J, with 16 bases between. Germline values: CDR1 SGHNT, CDR2 YYREEE (reference sequence). CDR3 size: 14 residues. For the CDR3, the DNA is TGTGCCAGCAGCCCCGATAGTCGGGTCGATGAGCAGTTCTTC. This codes for CASSPDSRVDEQFF.

As DNA, the CDR3 is TGTGCCAGCAGTTTAATGTGGCCTAGCGGATACACAGATACGCAGTATTTT. Translation gives CASSLMWPSGYTDTQYF. The genes are TRBV28 and TRBJ2-3, with TRBD2 identical over 7 bases. The J segment lost 2 bases and the V segment lost 2 bases, leaving 10 bases of the junction unmatched. CDR3 size: 17 residues. Germline V gene data show CDR1 as MDHEN and CDR2 as SYDVKM.

This clonotype was counted many times. This rearrangement joins TRBV7-2 to TRBJ2-3; 13 positions agree with TRBD2. Trimming at V came to 3 bases and at J to 3 bases, leaving 6 bases not matched to a gene. The length of the CDR3 is 17 residues. Germline V CDR1 and CDR2: SGHTA, FQGNSA. CDR3 coding DNA: TGTGCCAGCAGCTTCACTAGCGGGGGGGCGTTAACAGATACGCAGTATTTT. This encodes CASSFTSGGALTDTQYF.

This clonotype was found many times. The chain uses TRBV27 and TRBJ2-3; a weak D match, TRBD2 (6 bases). Germline V gene sequence: CDR1 MNHEY, CDR2 SMNVEV (reference sequence). The CDR3 extends over 16 amino acids. The ends were cut back, 2 bases at V and 0 bases at J, with 12 bases in the middle. For the CDR3, the DNA is TGTGCCAGCAGTTTACTCGCGGGGCTGAGCACAGATACGCAGTATTTT. Translated: CASSLLAGLSTDTQYF.

The chain employs TRBV27 and TRBJ2-7; TRBD1 might be the D (5 bases). The CDR3 spans 15 residues. Germline loops: CDR1 MNHEY, CDR2 SMNVEV (reference sequence). With 6 bases removed from V and 3 bases from J, the gap between germline ends came to 18 bases. The CDR3 region has the DNA TGTGCCAGCAGGGAGAGTGCAGGGTTTGTCTACGAGCAGTACTTC. Translating it yields CASRESAGFVYEQYF.

This clonotype was recorded a few times. V and J are TRBV9 and TRBJ2-2; D call uncertain. Trimming removed 1 base at V and 7 bases at J, with 5 bases between. The CDR3 covers 12 residues. Germline V gene lookup returns CDR1 SGDLS and CDR2 YYNGEE. The CDR3 region is CASSVLYGELFF. The CDR3, as DNA: TGTGCCAGCAGCGTACTCTACGGGGAGCTGTTTTTT.

The chain joins TRBV23-1 to TRBJ2-1; D is uncertain. TRBV23-1 is placed among ORFs of uncertain function. Trimming removed 7 bases at V and 8 bases at J, with 6 bases between. CDR3 length: 10 residues. CDR3 residues: CASIVYEQFF. In nucleotides, the CDR3 is TGCGCCAGCATCGTGTATGAGCAGTTCTTC.

This clonotype was counted a few times. This sequence joins TRBV5-6 and TRBJ2-7; D may be TRBD1 or TRBD2 (5 bases each). The CDR3 runs to 14 residues. Germline V gene data show CDR1 as SGHDT and CDR2 as YYEEEE. Between the trimmed V and J ends, which lost 2 bases and 1 base, there was a span of 10 bases. Written as DNA, the CDR3 is TGTGCCAGCAGCTTCCGGGACGGATCCTACGAGCAGTACTTC. The encoded protein is CASSFRDGSYEQYF.

This chain connects TRBV7-9 to TRBJ2-6; 7 bases are shared with TRBD1. Losses at the gene ends were 5 bases for V and 2 bases for J; bases not matched to a gene: 6. This CDR3 is 16 amino acids long. Germline V lookup: CDR1 SEHNR, CDR2 FQNEAQ (reference sequence). CDR3 DNA sequence: TGTGCCAGCAGCCCGCAGCAGGGGGCTGGGGCCAACGTCCTGACTTTC. Its protein is CASSPQQGAGANVLTF.

The gene calls are TRBV7-9 and TRBJ2-1, with 8 bases identical to TRBD2. The CDR3 has 15 amino acids. Germline lookup yields CDR1 SEHNR and CDR2 FQNEAQ (reference sequence). Trimming at V came to 5 bases and at J to 3 bases, leaving 6 bases not matched to a gene. CDR3 loop: CASSPSGSDYNEQFF. The CDR3 DNA reads TGTGCCAGCAGCCCAAGCGGGAGCGACTACAATGAGCAGTTCTTC.

The chain carries TRBV20-1 and TRBJ2-4; no definite D call. V lost 3 bases, J lost 2 bases, and 5 bases lay in between. The CDR3 totals 12 residues. In germline, CDR1 is DFQATT, CDR2 SNEGSKA (reference sequence). Here the CDR3 reads CSASLSKNIQYF. The CDR3 bases are TGCAGTGCTAGCCTCTCCAAAAACATTCAGTACTTC.

The chain carries TRBV12-3 or TRBV12-4 and TRBJ2-5; TRBD1 matches at 8 bases. The CDR3 is made up of 16 amino acids. V gave up 5 bases and J gave up 3 bases; unmatched junction bases: 11. Written as DNA, the CDR3 is TGTGCCAGCAGTCCCCGACCCCTACAGGGGGAAGAGACCCAGTACTTC. It yields the protein CASSPRPLQGEETQYF.

The gene calls are TRBV20-1 and TRBJ1-1; TRBD1 is a possible D gene (5 bases). CDR1 is DFQATT, CDR2 SNEGSKA, per germline (reference sequence). Trimming took off 0 bases at V and 8 bases at J, with 10 bases between the two ends. There are 12 residues in the CDR3. The chain's CDR3 is CSARDLQVEAFF. CDR3 DNA: TGCAGTGCTAGAGATCTACAGGTAGAAGCTTTCTTT.

This clonotype was counted ten times or more. The chain is built from TRBV12-3 or TRBV12-4 and TRBJ2-1; possibly TRBD1 for D (5 bases). Trimming cost V 1 base and J 8 bases, with 9 bases left between them. The CDR3 length is 13 residues. CDR3 amino acids: CASSLVWGYEQFF. The CDR3 DNA follows: TGTGCCAGCAGTTTAGTCTGGGGCTATGAGCAGTTCTTC.

The CDR3 sequence: CASRPRLAGGPWGTDTQYF. The CDR3 nucleotides read TGTGCCAGCAGGCCGCGACTAGCGGGGGGGCCGTGGGGCACAGATACGCAGTATTTT. V gene TRBV9 combines with J gene TRBJ2-3; 14 bases align to TRBD2. There are 19 residues in the CDR3. Germline CDR1 reads SGDLS; CDR2 reads YYNGEE. The trim removed 5 bases at V and 1 base at J, leaving 12 bases unmatched.

There are many counts of this clonotype. The chain couples TRBV7-3 to TRBJ2-3; TRBD2 matches at 9 bases. The CDR3 is 16 residues long. Losses at the gene ends were 1 base for V and 2 bases for J; bases not matched to a gene: 4. Germline-derived CDR1 and CDR2 are SGHTA and FQGTGA. CDR3: CASSLKAGGSTDTQYF. The CDR3 DNA reads TGTGCCAGCAGCTTAAAAGCGGGGGGATCCACAGATACGCAGTATTTT.